This T cell receptor beta chain came from a study of cytomegalovirus exposure and HLA in healthy donors. The PCR contained 60 Vbeta and 13 Jbeta primers. Data came from immunoSEQ multiplex PCR; TCRdb stores just in-frame clones and leaves some out. The profile shows about 180,000 clones, roughly 79% of them singletons. Despite likely unrecorded immune exposures, the donors were nominally healthy at the time of sampling. The TCR comes from a man aged 40-49 years in good health and CMV-seropositive. The sequenced material came from PBMCs.

In DNA form, the CDR3 reads TGCGCCAGCAGCCGAGGCAGGGGTAGACCCGAGCAGTACTTC. This sequence encodes CASSRGRGRPEQYF. The chain links TRBV4-1 to TRBJ2-7; a possible D gene is TRBD1 (6 bases). Per germline, CDR1 MGHRA and CDR2 YSYEKL. V gave up 4 bases and J gave up 6 bases, with 16 bases separating them. CDR3 length: 14 amino acids.